The 20 T cell receptor beta chains below come from one sample, sequenced in a study of PD-1 blockade in classical Hodgkin lymphoma. Only in-frame clones appear in the TCRdb table, and some are missing; sequencing was by immunoSEQ multiplex PCR. The sample records around 20,000 clones, 60% to 75% being singletons. Time point reported: cycle 4 day 1 (C4D1), after more than five weeks of nivolumab. Each patient experienced a relapse that followed autologous stem cell transplantation, and brentuximab vedotin exposure varied. Material: peripheral blood mononuclear cells (PBMCs), obtained before the fourth cycle of nivolumab. Every receptor here comes from a human donor with classical Hodgkin lymphoma.

The rearrangement links TRBV5-6 to TRBJ1-2; D is ambiguous. Germline V CDR1 and CDR2: SGHDT, YYEEEE. This CDR3 is 13 amino acids long. V was shortened by 4 bases and J by 0 bases, with 7 bases between the two germline ends. For the CDR3, the DNA is TGTGCCAGCAGCCGGGAAGCTAACTATGGCTACACCTTC. As protein: CASSREANYGYTF.

In its sample, this clone was seen a few times. The chain carries TRBV2 and TRBJ1-3, with D unclear. The CDR3 spans 14 residues. From germline, CDR1 is SNHLY and CDR2 FYNNEI. With 2 bases removed from V and 0 bases from J, the gap between germline ends came to 5 bases. CDR3 loop: CASSESRSGNTIYF. The CDR3 nucleotides are TGTGCCAGCAGTGAATCGCGCTCTGGAAACACCATATATTTT.

The gene calls are TRBV9 and TRBJ1-3; unclear D gene. The germline gives CDR1 SGDLS, CDR2 YYNGEE. V was shortened by 1 base and J by 0 bases, with 8 bases between the two germline ends. CDR3 length: 15 residues. CDR3 sequence reads: CASSVMSGSGNTIYF. CDR3 DNA sequence: TGTGCCAGCAGCGTAATGTCAGGCTCTGGAAACACCATATATTTT.

This clone was seen a single time. The chain couples TRBV5-1 to TRBJ1-4; 7 bases map to TRBD1. Germline loops: CDR1 SGHRS, CDR2 YFSETQ. The CDR3 has 12 amino acids. V shed 5 bases and J 8 bases; nucleotides not matched to a gene: 3. This CDR3 is CASRETGEKLFF. Written as DNA, the CDR3 is TGCGCCAGCAGGGAGACAGGGGAAAAACTGTTTTTT.

The chain links TRBV20-1 to TRBJ1-2; D ambiguous. Per germline, CDR1 DFQATT and CDR2 SNEGSKA (reference sequence). CDR3 size: 11 residues. V was pared by 3 bases and J by 4 bases, with 6 bases between. The CDR3 loop reads CSASWGYGYTF. The CDR3 DNA is TGCAGTGCTAGTTGGGGCTATGGCTACACCTTC.

V gene TRBV10-3 combines with J gene TRBJ2-2; TRBD1 matches at 7 bases. Germline trimming cut 8 bases from V and 0 bases from J; bases unmatched to any gene: 3. The CDR3 runs 14 residues. Germline lookup yields CDR1 ENHRY and CDR2 SYGVKD. The CDR3, as DNA: TGTGCCATCTCGGACAGGACGAACACCGGGGAGCTGTTTTTT. It yields the protein CAISDRTNTGELFF.

This clone has just a few counts. This chain links TRBV7-3 with TRBJ2-1; 10 bases are a match to TRBD1. The junction had 6 bases not matched to a gene; V was cut back by 5 bases and J by 5 bases. The CDR3 has 15 amino acids. Looked up from germline, CDR1 is SGHTA and CDR2 is FQGTGA. CDR3 loop: CASSRDRGLHNEQFF. In DNA, the CDR3 is TGTGCCAGCAGCCGTGACAGGGGGCTTCACAATGAGCAGTTCTTC. The entire variable domain, with the rest obtained from reference TRBV7-3 and TRBJ2-1, is as follows: GAGVSQTPSNKVTEKGKYVELRCDPISGHTALYWYRQSLGQGPEFLIYFQGTGAADDSGLPNDRFFAVRPEGSVSTLKIQRTERGDSAVYLCASSRDRGLHNEQFFGPGTRLTVL.

The chain couples TRBV5-4 to TRBJ2-7, with TRBD2 matching 12 bases. The CDR3 spans 15 residues. The V gene's germline CDR1 is SGHNT and CDR2 YYREEE (reference sequence). With V trimmed by 4 bases and J by 3 bases, 5 bases remained unmatched. This CDR3 reads CASSRTSGDNYEQYF. The DNA of the CDR3 is TGTGCCAGCAGCCGGACTAGCGGGGACAACTACGAGCAGTACTTC.

This chain connects TRBV6-5 to TRBJ1-1; no clear D gene. The CDR3 is made up of 13 amino acids. V shed 1 base and J shed 0 bases, with 3 bases lying between them. Per germline, CDR1 MNHEY and CDR2 SVGAGI. The CDR3 loop is CASSYYLNTEAFF. DNA of the CDR3: TGTGCCAGCAGTTACTATTTGAACACTGAAGCTTTCTTT.

This chain uses TRBV28 with TRBJ2-3; TRBD2 matches 13 bases. The germline V gene has CDR1 MDHEN and CDR2 SYDVKM. The CDR3 length is 17 residues. Trimming took 5 bases from V and 4 from J; bases not matched to a gene: 9. The CDR3 bases are TGTGCCAGCAGTACCGCTTACGGACTAGCGGGAGCAGATACGCAGTATTTT. Translated, it gives CASSTAYGLAGADTQYF.

This clone appeared a few times. V gene TRBV7-2 combines with J gene TRBJ1-5, with D perhaps matching TRBD1 (5 bases). The germline V gene has CDR1 SGHTA and CDR2 FQGNSA. Trimming shortened V by 5 bases and J by 2 bases, and 13 bases separated the two germline ends. This CDR3 spans 15 amino acids. CDR3 residues: CASSTSVTGNQPQHF. Here the CDR3 DNA reads TGTGCCAGCAGCACCTCTGTGACAGGCAATCAGCCCCAGCATTTT.

The chain combines TRBV5-1 with TRBJ1-1; D unclear. The CDR3 spans 15 residues. V was pared by 3 bases and J by 1 base, with 13 bases between. In germline, CDR1 is SGHRS, CDR2 YFSETQ. CDR3 amino acids: CASSYLGPKNTEAFF. The CDR3 region has the DNA TGCGCCAGCAGCTACCTTGGGCCCAAGAACACTGAAGCTTTCTTT.

The rearrangement joins TRBV27 to TRBJ2-1; D is unclear. The CDR3 extends over 11 amino acids. The germline V gene encodes CDR1 MNHEY and CDR2 SMNVEV (reference sequence). V lost 5 bases and J lost 3, with 2 bases in between. The CDR3 DNA follows: TGTGCCAGCAGTCTCTACAATGAGCAGTTCTTC. Translating gives CASSLYNEQFF.

There are a few counts of this clone. The chain recombines TRBV10-3 with TRBJ2-2; D remains unclear. CDR1 and CDR2 from the germline V gene are ENHRY and SYGVKD. The CDR3 is 12 residues long. V was trimmed by 8 bases and J by 7 bases, leaving 11 bases between them. The CDR3 DNA reads as TGTGCCATCGAGTCGGAAGGCGGGGAGCTGTTTTTT. Translating it yields CAIESEGGELFF.

This clone was picked up one time. The chain links TRBV5-4 to TRBJ1-2; no clear D. There are 16 residues in the CDR3. Deletions cut 4 bases from V and 0 bases from J, with 16 bases between. Germline loops: CDR1 SGHNT, CDR2 YYREEE (reference sequence). The CDR3 bases are TGTGCCAGCAGCGGTACCCTCGGCAGCCCTAACTATGGCTACACCTTC. It translates to CASSGTLGSPNYGYTF. Complete variable domain (other parts from reference TRBV5-4 and TRBJ1-2): ETGVTQSPTHLIKTRGQQVTLRCSSQSGHNTVSWYQQALGQGPQFIFQYYREEENGRGNFPPRFSGLQFPNYSSELNVNALELDDSALYLCASSGTLGSPNYGYTFGSGTRLTVV.

CDR3 DNA sequence: TGTGCCAGCAGCCCCCTAGCGGGGGGTACGAATGAGCAGTACTTC. Amino acid sequence: CASSPLAGGTNEQYF. V and J are TRBV6-5 and TRBJ2-7; 11 positions match TRBD2. CDR1 MNHEY and CDR2 SVGAGI come from the germline V gene. CDR3 length: 15 amino acids. V shed 6 bases, J shed 7 bases, and the junction held 11 bases outside the gene matches.

This clone has just one count. This chain links TRBV9 with TRBJ2-3; 9 bases are shared with TRBD2. Germline assignment: CDR1 SGDLS and CDR2 YYNGEE. The CDR3 length is 15 residues. The V gene end was trimmed by 0 bases and the J gene end by 10 bases; junction bases not matched to a gene: 9. This CDR3 reads CASSVEASGTVPQYF. The CDR3 DNA reads TGTGCCAGCAGCGTAGAGGCTAGCGGGACCGTTCCGCAGTATTTT.

This clone was seen a few times. V is TRBV4-1 and J is TRBJ1-4; D is ambiguous. Per the germline V gene, CDR1 is MGHRA and CDR2 is YSYEKL. Trimming took off 2 bases at V and 6 bases at J, with 10 bases between the two ends. The CDR3 contains 14 residues. The CDR3, as DNA: TGCGCCAGCAGCCAAATACGGCAGGATGAAAAACTGTTTTTT. This codes for CASSQIRQDEKLFF.

In DNA form, the CDR3 reads TGTGCCAGCAGCGCGCTGACTAGCGGGGGGGCGGATACGCAGTATTTT. Its protein product is CASSALTSGGADTQYF. The rearrangement uses TRBV9 and TRBJ2-3, with 14 bases aligning to TRBD2. This CDR3 spans 16 amino acids. Germline trimming cut 3 bases from V and 6 bases from J; bases unmatched to any gene: 6. Germline CDR1 is SGDLS and CDR2 is YYNGEE.

The V and J genes are TRBV4-1 and TRBJ2-1; 7 bases line up with TRBD1. CDR1 and CDR2 from the germline V gene are MGHRA and YSYEKL. CDR3 length equals 16 residues. J gave up 9 bases and V 0 bases, and 11 bases lay outside the gene matches. The CDR3 reads CASSQDPGQPWGEQFF. CDR3 coding DNA: TGCGCCAGCAGCCAAGACCCGGGACAGCCTTGGGGTGAGCAGTTCTTC.